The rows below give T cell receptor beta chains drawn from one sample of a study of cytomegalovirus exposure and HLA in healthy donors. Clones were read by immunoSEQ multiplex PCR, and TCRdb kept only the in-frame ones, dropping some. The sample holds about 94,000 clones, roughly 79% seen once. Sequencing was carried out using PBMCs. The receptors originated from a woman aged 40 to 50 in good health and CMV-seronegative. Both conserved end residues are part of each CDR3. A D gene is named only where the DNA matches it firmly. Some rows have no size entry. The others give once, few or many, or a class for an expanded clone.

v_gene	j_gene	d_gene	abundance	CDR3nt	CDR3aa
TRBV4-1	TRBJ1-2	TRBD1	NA	TGCGCCTCACTTCGAGGGACAGGGACGCCCTATGGCTACACCTTC	CASLRGTGTPYGYTF
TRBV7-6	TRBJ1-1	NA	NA	TGTGCCAGCAGCCCTGGGGGGGTCGACACTGAAGCTTTCTTT	CASSPGGVDTEAFF
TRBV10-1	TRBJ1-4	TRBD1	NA	TGCGCCAGCCCTGGAGGGACAGAAGCAACTAATGAAAAACTGTTTTTT	CASPGGTEATNEKLFF
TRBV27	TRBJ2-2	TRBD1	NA	TGTGCCAGCAGTACCTGGACAGGGCAGGGAACAACCGGGGAGCTGTTTTTT	CASSTWTGQGTTGELFF
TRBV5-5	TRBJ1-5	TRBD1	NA	TGTGCCAGCAGCGCGGGACAGGATGTAATTCAGCCCCAGCATTTT	CASSAGQDVIQPQHF
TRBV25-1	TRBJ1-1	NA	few	TGTGCCAGCAGTGAATACCCAAATCCCCCTTTCTTT	CASSEYPNPPFF
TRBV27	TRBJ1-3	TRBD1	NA	TGTGCCAGCAAGGGGGCGAGCTCTGGAAACACCATATATTTT	CASKGASSGNTIYF
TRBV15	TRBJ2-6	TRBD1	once	TGTGCCACCAGCACCGACAGGGGCTCTGGGGCCAACGTCCTGACTTTC	CATSTDRGSGANVLTF
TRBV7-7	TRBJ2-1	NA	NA	TGTGCTAGCAGCTTAGAGCAGGGCCGGGAGCAGTTCTTC	CASSLEQGREQFF
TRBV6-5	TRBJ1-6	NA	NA	TGTGCCAGCAGTGTGGGCAATTCACCCCTCCACTTT	CASSVGNSPLHF
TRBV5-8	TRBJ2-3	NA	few	TGTGCCAGCAGCTCTCCTCGTACTAGCCACACAGATACGCAGTATTTT	CASSSPRTSHTDTQYF
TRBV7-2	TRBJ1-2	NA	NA	TGTGCCAGCAGGGGGGAGGACAACTATGGCTACACCTTC	CASRGEDNYGYTF
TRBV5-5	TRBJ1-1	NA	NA	TGTGCCAGCAGCTTTGGCCCGAACACTGAAGCTTTCTTT	CASSFGPNTEAFF
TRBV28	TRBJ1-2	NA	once	TGTGCCAGCAGTTTCTTGGGGAGCGATCGTAAAAACTATGGCTACACCTTC	CASSFLGSDRKNYGYTF
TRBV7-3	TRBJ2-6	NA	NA	TGTGCCAGCAGCTTACCCTGGCCGTCTGGGGCCAACGTCCTGACTTTC	CASSLPWPSGANVLTF
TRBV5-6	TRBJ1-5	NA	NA	TGTGCCAGCAGCAGAGAACAGGGAAATCAGCCCCAGAATTTT	CASSREQGNQPQNF
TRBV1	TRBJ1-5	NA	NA	TGCACCGGGTCCGGTGGGACAGGGAATCAGCCCCAGCATTTT	CTGSGGTGNQPQHF
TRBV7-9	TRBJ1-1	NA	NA	TGTGCCAGCAGCTTAGTCCAGGTTGGGAACACTGAAGCTTTCTTT	CASSLVQVGNTEAFF
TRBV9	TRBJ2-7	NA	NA	TGTGCCAGCAGCGTAGGGCTTCAGGGGAGCGAGCAGTACTTC	CASSVGLQGSEQYF
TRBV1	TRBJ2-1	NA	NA	TGCACCAGCAGCCAACCTCAGAGCGTTTCTGACTCCTACAATGAGCAGTTCTTC	CTSSQPQSVSDSYNEQFF
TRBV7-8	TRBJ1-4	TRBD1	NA	TGTGCCAGCAGCTTAGAGGCCGGGACAGGGGCGAACAAACTGTTTTTT	CASSLEAGTGANKLFF
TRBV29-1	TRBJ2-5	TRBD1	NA	TGCAGCGTCAAGACAGGGGCAGAGACCCAGTACTTC	CSVKTGAETQYF
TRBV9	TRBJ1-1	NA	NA	TGTGCCAGCAGCGTAGATCCGGGGGAGAACACTGAAGCTTTCTTT	CASSVDPGENTEAFF
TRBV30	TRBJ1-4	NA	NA	TGTGCCTGGAGTGTACGCCCGGGACTCCCGAATGAAAAACTGTTTTTT	CAWSVRPGLPNEKLFF
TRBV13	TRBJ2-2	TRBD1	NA	TGTGCCAGCAGCCACATGGACAGGGAGAGTACCGGGGAGCTGTTTTTT	CASSHMDRESTGELFF
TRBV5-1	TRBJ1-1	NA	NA	TGCGCCAGCAGCTTGGACGGGACCGGGGGGGCTTTCTTT	CASSLDGTGGAFF
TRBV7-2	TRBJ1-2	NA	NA	TGTGCCAGCAGCTTAGAGTTCGGGTCTGGCTACACCTTC	CASSLEFGSGYTF
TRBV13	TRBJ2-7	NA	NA	TGTGCCAGCTCCGGGGATAACTCCTACGAGCAGTACTTC	CASSGDNSYEQYF
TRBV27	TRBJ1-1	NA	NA	TGTGCCAGCAGTTTCTCGACGGGGGGATCGACTGAAGCTTTCTTT	CASSFSTGGSTEAFF
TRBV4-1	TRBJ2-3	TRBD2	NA	TGCGCCAGCAGCCAAACTAGCGGGGTTGGCACAGATACGCAGTATTTT	CASSQTSGVGTDTQYF
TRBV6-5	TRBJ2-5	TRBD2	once	TGTGCCAGCAGTTACCTCCTAGCGGGGGGGCGGGCGACCCAGTACTTC	CASSYLLAGGRATQYF
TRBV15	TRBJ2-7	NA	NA	TGTGCCACCAGCAGAGATCCTGGGGAGAGTTACGAGCAGTACTTC	CATSRDPGESYEQYF
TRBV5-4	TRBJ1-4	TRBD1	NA	TGTGCCAGCAGCTTCGGACAGGGTGGGGAAAAACTGTTTTTT	CASSFGQGGEKLFF
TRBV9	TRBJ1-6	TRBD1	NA	TGTGCCAGCAGCGTAGTTGACAGGGCTTCACCCCTCCACTTT	CASSVVDRASPLHF
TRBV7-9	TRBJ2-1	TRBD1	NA	TGTGCCAGCAGCTTAAGGACAACAGGGGATCGGAATGAGCAGTTCTTC	CASSLRTTGDRNEQFF
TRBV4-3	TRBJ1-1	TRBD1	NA	TGCGCCAGCAGCTTCGGACAGGGGGCGATTGGCTCTGAAGCTTTCTTT	CASSFGQGAIGSEAFF
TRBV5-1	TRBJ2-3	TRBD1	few	TGCGCCAGCAGCTTACTACCCGGGACAGTAACAGATACGCAGTATTTT	CASSLLPGTVTDTQYF
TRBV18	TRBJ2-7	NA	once	TGTGCCAGCTCGCGCCAGTCAGGGGCCTACGAGCAGTACTTC	CASSRQSGAYEQYF
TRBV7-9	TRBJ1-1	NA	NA	TGTGCCAGCAGCTTAGCTTTAGTGGAAGCTTTCTTT	CASSLALVEAFF
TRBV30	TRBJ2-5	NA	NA	TGTGCCTGGAGTGGCCAAGTAGTAGAGACCCAGTACTTC	CAWSGQVVETQYF
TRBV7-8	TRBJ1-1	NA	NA	TGTGCCAGCAGCTTAGAGACGGGCACTGAAGCTTTCTTT	CASSLETGTEAFF
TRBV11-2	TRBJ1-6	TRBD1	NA	TGTGCCAGCAGCTCCTTAGACAGGGGGTCGGTTTCACCCCTCCACTTT	CASSSLDRGSVSPLHF
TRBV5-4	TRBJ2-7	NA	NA	TGTGCCAGCAGCTTGGACAGCCCCTCCTACGAGCAGTACTTC	CASSLDSPSYEQYF
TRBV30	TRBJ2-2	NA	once	TGTGCCTGGAGTCGCGTAATCACCGGGGAGCTGTTTTTT	CAWSRVITGELFF